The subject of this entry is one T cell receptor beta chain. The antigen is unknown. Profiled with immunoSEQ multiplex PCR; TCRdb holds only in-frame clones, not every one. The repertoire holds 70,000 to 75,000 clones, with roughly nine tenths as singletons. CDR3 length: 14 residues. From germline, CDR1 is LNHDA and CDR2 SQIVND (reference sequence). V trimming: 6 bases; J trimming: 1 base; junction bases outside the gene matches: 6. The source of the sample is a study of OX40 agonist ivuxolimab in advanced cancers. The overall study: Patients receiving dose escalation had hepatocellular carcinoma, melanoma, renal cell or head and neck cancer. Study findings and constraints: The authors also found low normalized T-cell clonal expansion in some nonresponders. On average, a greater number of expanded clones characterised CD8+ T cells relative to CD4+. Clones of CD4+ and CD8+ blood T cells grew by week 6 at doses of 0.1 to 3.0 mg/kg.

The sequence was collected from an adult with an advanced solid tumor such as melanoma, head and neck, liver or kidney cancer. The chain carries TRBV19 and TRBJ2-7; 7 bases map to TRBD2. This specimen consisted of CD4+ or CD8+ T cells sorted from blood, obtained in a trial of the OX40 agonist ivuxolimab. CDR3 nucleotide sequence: TGTGCCAGTAGGAGAGGGAGGGGATCCTACGAGCAGTACTTC. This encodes CASRRGRGSYEQYF.